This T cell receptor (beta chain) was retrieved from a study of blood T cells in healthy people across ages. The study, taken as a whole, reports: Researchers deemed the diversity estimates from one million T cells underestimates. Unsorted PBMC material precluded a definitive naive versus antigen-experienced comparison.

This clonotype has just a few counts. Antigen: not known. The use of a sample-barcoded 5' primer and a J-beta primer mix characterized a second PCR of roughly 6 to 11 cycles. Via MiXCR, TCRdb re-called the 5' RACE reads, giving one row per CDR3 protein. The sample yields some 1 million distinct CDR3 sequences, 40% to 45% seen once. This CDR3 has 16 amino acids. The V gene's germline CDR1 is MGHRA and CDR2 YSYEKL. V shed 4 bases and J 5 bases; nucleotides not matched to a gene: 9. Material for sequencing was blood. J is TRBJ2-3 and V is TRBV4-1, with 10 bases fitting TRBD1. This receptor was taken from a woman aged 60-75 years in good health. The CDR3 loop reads CASSLDRGFEEDTQYF. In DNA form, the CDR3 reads TGCGCCAGCAGCCTGGACAGGGGGTTCGAGGAAGATACGCAGTATTTT.